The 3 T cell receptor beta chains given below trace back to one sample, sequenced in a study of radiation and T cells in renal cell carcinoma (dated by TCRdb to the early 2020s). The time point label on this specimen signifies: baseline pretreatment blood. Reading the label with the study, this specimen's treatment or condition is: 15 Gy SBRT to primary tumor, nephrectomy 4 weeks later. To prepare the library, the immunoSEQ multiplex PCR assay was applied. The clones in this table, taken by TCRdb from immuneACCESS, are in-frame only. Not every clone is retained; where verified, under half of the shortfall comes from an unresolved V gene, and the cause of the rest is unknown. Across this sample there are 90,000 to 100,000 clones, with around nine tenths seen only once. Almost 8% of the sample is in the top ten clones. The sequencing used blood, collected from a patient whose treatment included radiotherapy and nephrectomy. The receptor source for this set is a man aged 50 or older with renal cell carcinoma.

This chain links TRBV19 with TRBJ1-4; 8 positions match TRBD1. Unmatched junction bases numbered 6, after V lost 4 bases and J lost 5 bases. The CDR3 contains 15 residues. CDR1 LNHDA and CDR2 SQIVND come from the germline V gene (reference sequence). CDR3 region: CASSNRGQENEKLFF. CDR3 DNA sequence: TGTGCCAGTAGTAACCGGGGACAGGAGAATGAAAAACTGTTTTTT.

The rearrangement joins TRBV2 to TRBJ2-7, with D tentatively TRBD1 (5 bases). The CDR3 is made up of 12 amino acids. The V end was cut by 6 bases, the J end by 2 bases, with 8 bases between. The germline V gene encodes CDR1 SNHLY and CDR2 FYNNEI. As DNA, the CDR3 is TGTGCCAGCAGAGACAGTCCCTACGAGCAGTACTTC. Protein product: CASRDSPYEQYF.

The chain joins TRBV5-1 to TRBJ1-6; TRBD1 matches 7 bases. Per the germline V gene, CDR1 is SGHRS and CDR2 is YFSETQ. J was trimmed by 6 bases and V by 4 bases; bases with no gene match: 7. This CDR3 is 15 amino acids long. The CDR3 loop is CASSPRTGGNSPLHF. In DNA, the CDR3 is TGCGCCAGCAGCCCCCGGACAGGCGGTAATTCACCCCTCCACTTT.